This T cell receptor beta chain was sequenced for a study of neurological immune-mediated disorders. Study findings and constraints: The multiple sclerosis repertoire cluster was associated with no clinical or MRI feature. HTLV-1-associated myelopathy ranked highest for TCR clonal expansion and multiple sclerosis lowest, beneath healthy controls.

Germline values: CDR1 SNHLY, CDR2 FYNNEI. V was clipped by 3 bases and J by 0 bases, with 9 bases between them. The CDR3 loop spans 15 amino acids. This clonotype has at least ten counts. The antigen is undetermined. Where libraries were unsorted, they were derived from 2 million PBMCs stored at -80 degrees C. TCRdb analysed the 5' RACE reads with MiXCR anew, one entry per CDR3 protein. Among about 70,000 distinct CDR3 sequences listed, roughly 4.4% were seen once. The chain couples TRBV2 to TRBJ2-4; tentatively, D is TRBD2 (5 bases). The sequenced material came from PBMCs. The receptor was isolated from a woman aged 70 to 79 with multiple sclerosis. As DNA, the CDR3 is TGTGCCAGCAGTGATAAGGCGGGAGCCAAAAACATTCAGTACTTC. This translates into CASSDKAGAKNIQYF.